These 5 T cell receptor beta chains originate from one sample sequenced in a study of early T cells in non-severe SARS-CoV-2 infection. Each CDR3 protein gets one entry after TCRdb re-called the 5' RACE reads with MiXCR. In the table there are some 38,000 distinct CDR3 sequences, 5.5% to 7% of which are singletons. The material was whole blood, obtained at baseline. These receptors were collected from an adult who was a healthcare worker with PCR-confirmed SARS-CoV-2 infection or an uninfected control (not recorded which).

This clonotype was observed many times. The chain employs TRBV15 and TRBJ2-2; D possibly matches TRBD1 or TRBD2 (5 bases each). CDR1 is LNHNV, CDR2 YYDKDF, per germline (reference sequence). The length of the CDR3 is 14 residues. Trimming removed 8 bases from V and 4 bases from J, with 14 bases in between. Here the CDR3 DNA reads TGTGCCACCCGGCAGGGCGAGGGCACCGGGGAGCTGTTTTTT. Encoded protein: CATRQGEGTGELFF.

This clonotype was found many times. This chain uses TRBV5-1 with TRBJ2-2; TRBD2 matches at 9 bases. Germline CDR1 SGHRS, CDR2 YFSETQ. The CDR3 spans 17 residues. The V gene end was trimmed by 4 bases and the J gene end by 5 bases; junction bases not matched to a gene: 12. DNA for the CDR3: TGCGCCAGCAGCCTAGCAGACCTAGCGGGATGGACCGGGGAGCTGTTTTTT. Protein sequence: CASSLADLAGWTGELFF.

There are many counts of this clonotype. The V gene is TRBV6-5, the J gene TRBJ2-2; unclear D gene. The germline V and J ends were trimmed by 4 bases and 6 bases, with 12 bases remaining between them. This CDR3 contains 14 residues. The germline CDR1 and CDR2 sequences are MNHEY and SVGAGI. CDR3 sequence (DNA): TGTGCCAGCAGTTGGCAGTCCGGCGCCGGGGAGCTGTTTTTT. Protein product: CASSWQSGAGELFF.

The chain is built from TRBV20-1 and TRBJ1-2, with 8 nucleotides matching TRBD1. The J segment lost 9 bases and the V segment lost 1 base, leaving 7 bases of the junction unmatched. Germline CDR1 is DFQATT and CDR2 is SNEGSKA (reference sequence). CDR3 size: 13 residues. DNA of the CDR3: TGCAGTGCTAGAGTTCGGGACAGGTTGAGCTACACCTTC. It codes for CSARVRDRLSYTF.

This clonotype was counted many times. V and J are TRBV7-9 and TRBJ1-1; the D is unclear. Trimming removed 1 base from V and 4 bases from J, with 7 bases in between. Germline CDR1 SEHNR, CDR2 FQNEAQ (reference sequence). The CDR3 consists of 13 residues. The CDR3 DNA sequence: TGTGCCAGCAGCTTAGATTCTGGCACTGAAGCTTTCTTT. It codes for CASSLDSGTEAFF.